The 29 T cell receptor beta chains below come from one sample, sequenced in a study of technical replicates of blood from a handful of donors. Sequencing used immunoSEQ multiplex PCR; TCRdb keeps in-frame clones, though not all of them. Of tens of thousands of clones listed, nearly 98% were seen once; the top ten hold around 0.15%. Sequencing was performed on T cells isolated from PBMCs. The receptor set was obtained from a human donor in good health.

The rearrangement uses TRBV5-4 and TRBJ2-1, with a tentative D call TRBD1 (6 bases). Germline CDR1 is SGHNT and CDR2 is YYREEE (reference sequence). The CDR3 totals 16 residues. Trimming took 3 bases from V and 5 from J, leaving 18 bases between them. CDR3 protein: CASSWGPSPDNNEQFF. CDR3 sequence (DNA): TGTGCCAGCAGCTGGGGGCCTAGCCCAGACAACAATGAGCAGTTCTTC. Drawing the rest from reference TRBV5-4 and TRBJ2-1, the complete variable domain is ETGVTQSPTHLIKTRGQQVTLRCSSQSGHNTVSWYQQALGQGPQFIFQYYREEENGRGNFPPRFSGLQFPNYSSELNVNALELDDSALYLCASSWGPSPDNNEQFFGPGTRLTVL.

V usage is TRBV5-6 and J usage is TRBJ2-5; TRBD1 matches 12 bases. Germline values: CDR1 SGHDT, CDR2 YYEEEE. V lost 5 bases, J lost 5 bases, and 7 bases stayed unmatched. This CDR3 spans 15 amino acids. This CDR3 reads CASSTGQGAWETQYF. The CDR3 nucleotides are TGTGCCAGCAGTACGGGACAGGGGGCGTGGGAGACCCAGTACTTC.

This sequence joins TRBV5-6 and TRBJ2-7, with 8 bases identical to TRBD2. Germline V gene lookup returns CDR1 SGHDT and CDR2 YYEEEE. The CDR3 is made up of 15 amino acids. V shed 4 bases and J 0 bases; nucleotides not matched to a gene: 6. CDR3 nucleotide sequence: TGTGCCAGCAGCCACACTAGCGGATTCTCCTACGAGCAGTACTTC. The encoded protein is CASSHTSGFSYEQYF.

This clone occurred once. The chain joins TRBV11-2 to TRBJ1-6; 7 bases are shared with TRBD1. The ends lost 2 bases at V and 7 bases at J; junction bases unmatched: 2. The CDR3 consists of 14 residues. CDR1 is SGHAT, CDR2 FQNNGV, per germline. The CDR3 region has the DNA TGTGCCAGCAGCTTACAGGGGGAGAATTCACCCCTCCACTTT. This encodes CASSLQGENSPLHF.

CDR3 DNA sequence: TGCGCCAGCAGCCAACCAGTTCTAGCGGGGGCGGACAATGAGCAGTTCTTC. It translates to CASSQPVLAGADNEQFF. This chain uses TRBV4-1 with TRBJ2-1; 10 bases map to TRBD2. The CDR3 spans 17 residues. Germline loops: CDR1 MGHRA, CDR2 YSYEKL. V dropped 2 bases and J dropped 5; count of bases not matched to a gene: 9.

CDR3 in amino acids: CASSIRGAGHYEQYF. The CDR3 DNA reads TGTGCCAGCAGCATTCGGGGGGCCGGCCACTACGAGCAGTACTTC. The J gene is TRBJ2-7, the V gene TRBV7-2, with a tentative D call TRBD2 (7 bases). The V end lost 5 bases, the J end lost 3 bases, and 17 bases lay between the germline ends. The CDR3 is 15 amino acids. The germline V gene has CDR1 SGHTA and CDR2 FQGNSA. Looking up the rest from reference TRBV7-2 and TRBJ2-7 gives the full variable domain: GAGVSQSPSNKVTEKGKDVELRCDPISGHTALYWYRQSLGQGLEFLIYFQGNSAPDKSGLPSDRFSAERTGGSVSTLTIQRTQQEDSAVYLCASSIRGAGHYEQYFGPGTRLTVT.

The genes are TRBV18 and TRBJ2-7; TRBD1 matches at 7 bases. The CDR3 spans 15 residues. After removal of 3 bases from V and 3 bases from J, the junction contained 8 bases not matched to a gene. Germline CDR1 and CDR2: KGHSH and LQKENI. Here the CDR3 reads CASSPDRVGDYEQYF. CDR3 coding DNA: TGTGCCAGCTCACCTGACAGGGTTGGGGACTACGAGCAGTACTTC. Combining the CDR3 with reference TRBV18 and TRBJ2-7 gives the whole variable domain NAGVMQNPRHLVRRRGQEARLRCSPMKGHSHVYWYRQLPEEGLKFMVYLQKENIIDESGMPKERFSAEFPKEGPSILRIQQVVRGDSAAYFCASSPDRVGDYEQYFGPGTRLTVT.

The V call is TRBV5-6, the J call TRBJ2-7, with D possibly TRBD1 on 6 matching bases. Germline CDR1 and CDR2: SGHDT and YYEEEE. The CDR3 extends over 16 amino acids. V dropped 4 bases and J dropped 0 bases, with 17 bases sitting between them. This CDR3 reads CASSLQGHGSSYEQYF. CDR3 DNA: TGTGCCAGCAGCCTCCAGGGGCATGGGAGCTCCTACGAGCAGTACTTC.

The rearrangement uses TRBV5-6 and TRBJ2-5; D is possibly TRBD1 (5 bases). The CDR3 extends over 14 amino acids. Germline CDR1 is SGHDT and CDR2 is YYEEEE. Trimming removed 4 bases from V and 2 bases from J, with 12 bases in between. CDR3 nucleotide sequence: TGTGCCAGCAGCCCCCCCAGGGTTCAAGAGACCCAGTACTTC. Translated, it gives CASSPPRVQETQYF.

J is TRBJ2-7 and V is TRBV6-4, with 8 bases fitting TRBD2. After removal of 3 bases from V and 0 bases from J, the junction contained 7 bases not matched to a gene. Germline values: CDR1 MRHNA, CDR2 SNTAGT. CDR3 length equals 16 residues. CDR3 sequence: CASSENSSGPSYEQYF. The CDR3 bases are TGTGCCAGCAGTGAGAACTCTAGCGGGCCCTCCTACGAGCAGTACTTC.

DNA of the CDR3: TGTGCCAGCAGCTTGGGGGGGGTTCAGCCCCAGCATTTT. Translating it yields CASSLGGVQPQHF. The chain carries TRBV5-6 and TRBJ1-5; D perhaps matches TRBD1 (5 bases). Germline V lookup: CDR1 SGHDT, CDR2 YYEEEE. Trimming stripped 0 bases from V and 6 bases from J, with 7 bases between. The CDR3 is 13 amino acids.

V is TRBV28 and J is TRBJ2-1, with D perhaps TRBD1 (6 bases). V was cut by 6 bases and J by 0 bases, with 18 bases left in between. Germline CDR1 and CDR2: MDHEN and SYDVKM. The CDR3 sequence is 17 residues long. The CDR3 spells CASSKRGIRSSYNEQFF. CDR3 DNA sequence: TGTGCCAGCAGCAAGAGGGGGATTCGGAGCTCCTACAATGAGCAGTTCTTC.

The genes are TRBV5-1 and TRBJ2-6, with 10 bases aligning to TRBD1. Germline CDR1 is SGHRS and CDR2 is YFSETQ. V lost 6 bases to trimming and J lost 3 bases; unmatched junction nucleotides: 12. The length of the CDR3 is 18 residues. This chain's CDR3 is CASTQRQGAPSGANVLTF. CDR3 bases: TGCGCCAGCACCCAAAGACAGGGGGCCCCCAGTGGGGCCAACGTCCTGACTTTC.

This clone appeared a single time. The CDR3 spells CASSLQTVRQETQYF. The CDR3 DNA follows: TGCGCCAGCAGCTTGCAGACTGTAAGGCAAGAGACCCAGTACTTC. The rearrangement links TRBV5-1 to TRBJ2-5; D remains unclear. CDR1 is SGHRS and CDR2 is YFSETQ in the germline V gene. The ends were cut back, 1 base at V and 2 bases at J, with 12 bases in the middle. The CDR3 totals 15 residues.

This sequence joins TRBV15 and TRBJ2-1; 10 nucleotides align to TRBD2. CDR1 LNHNV and CDR2 YYDKDF come from the germline V gene (reference sequence). The CDR3 is made up of 20 amino acids. Trimming removed 0 bases from V and 0 bases from J; junction bases left unmatched: 11. CDR3 protein: CATSRDPLAGPTSSYNEQFF. The CDR3 DNA reads as TGTGCCACCAGCAGAGATCCACTAGCGGGACCAACGAGCTCCTACAATGAGCAGTTCTTC. Based on the CDR3 plus reference TRBV15 and TRBJ2-1, the full variable domain is DAMVIQNPRYQVTQFGKPVTLSCSQTLNHNVMYWYQQKSSQAPKLLFHYYDKDFNNEADTPDNFQSRRPNTSFCFLDIRSPGLGDTAMYLCATSRDPLAGPTSSYNEQFFGPGTRLTVL.

The chain combines TRBV4-2 with TRBJ2-5; TRBD2 is a possible D gene (5 bases). This CDR3 comprises 13 residues. Per the germline V gene, CDR1 is LGHNA and CDR2 is YNFKEQ. Trimming removed 3 bases at V and 5 bases at J, with 10 bases between. CDR3 sequence reads: CASSHGVGETQYF. Written as DNA, the CDR3 is TGTGCCAGCAGCCACGGGGTAGGGGAGACCCAGTACTTC.

V gene TRBV4-1 combines with J gene TRBJ2-7, with TRBD1 as a possible D gene (5 bases). Trimming cost V 3 bases and J 4 bases, with 10 bases left between them. The CDR3 contains 13 residues. Germline assignment: CDR1 MGHRA and CDR2 YSYEKL. CDR3 in amino acids: CASSQGLGYEQYF. CDR3 sequence (DNA): TGCGCCAGCAGCCAGGGGCTAGGATACGAGCAGTACTTC.

The gene calls are TRBV5-4 and TRBJ2-7; 8 nucleotides line up with TRBD2. The length of the CDR3 is 15 residues. Germline CDR1 reads SGHNT; CDR2 reads YYREEE (reference sequence). Germline trimming cut 4 bases from V and 4 bases from J; bases unmatched to any gene: 10. CDR3 residues: CASSRGTGGPYEQYF. In DNA, the CDR3 is TGTGCCAGCAGCAGGGGTACGGGGGGGCCGTACGAGCAGTACTTC. Full variable domain (rest looked up from reference TRBV5-4 and TRBJ2-7): ETGVTQSPTHLIKTRGQQVTLRCSSQSGHNTVSWYQQALGQGPQFIFQYYREEENGRGNFPPRFSGLQFPNYSSELNVNALELDDSALYLCASSRGTGGPYEQYFGPGTRLTVT.

The chain uses TRBV2 and TRBJ1-2; the D gene is possibly TRBD1 (6 bases). V lost 3 bases and J lost 8, with 7 bases in between. The germline gives CDR1 SNHLY, CDR2 FYNNEI. The CDR3 is made up of 11 amino acids. CDR3: CASSEDSGYTF. The DNA for the CDR3 is TGTGCCAGCAGTGAGGACAGCGGCTACACCTTC. Using reference TRBV2 and TRBJ1-2 for the parts outside the CDR3, the full variable domain is EPEVTQTPSHQVTQMGQEVILRCVPISNHLYFYWYRQILGQKVEFLVSFYNNEISEKSEIFDDQFSVERPDGSNFTLKIRSTKLEDSAMYFCASSEDSGYTFGSGTRLTVV.

The V call is TRBV6-1, the J call TRBJ1-2; 10 positions match TRBD1. CDR3 length: 13 residues. The germline CDR1 and CDR2 sequences are MNHNS and SASEGT. The trim removed 4 bases at V and 10 bases at J, leaving 6 bases unmatched. The CDR3: CASSARDRGSYTF. The CDR3 DNA is TGTGCCAGCAGTGCACGGGACAGGGGTTCCTACACCTTC.

This clone was found once. The V call is TRBV6-5, the J call TRBJ1-5; D is undetermined. The CDR3 sequence is 15 residues long. The germline V gene encodes CDR1 MNHEY and CDR2 SVGAGI. Trimming took 0 bases from V and 1 from J, leaving 7 bases between them. CDR3 sequence reads: CASSYSKHSNQPQHF. As DNA, the CDR3 is TGTGCCAGCAGTTACTCGAAACACAGCAATCAGCCCCAGCATTTT.

The chain links TRBV19 to TRBJ2-5; TRBD2 aligns across 9 bases. This CDR3 is built from 15 residues. Germline V gene data show CDR1 as LNHDA and CDR2 as SQIVND (reference sequence). The ends lost 2 bases at V and 1 base at J; junction bases unmatched: 2. The CDR3 loop reads CASSIMRGGQETQYF. The CDR3 DNA reads as TGTGCCAGTAGTATAATGCGGGGGGGCCAAGAGACCCAGTACTTC.

The chain recombines TRBV6-5 with TRBJ2-3, with 7 bases aligning to TRBD2. The CDR3 runs 13 residues. The ends lost 8 bases at V and 1 base at J; junction bases unmatched: 3. Germline loops: CDR1 MNHEY, CDR2 SVGAGI. The CDR3 sequence is CASGRAGTDTQYF. The CDR3 nucleotides read TGTGCCAGCGGGAGGGCCGGCACAGATACGCAGTATTTT.

The chain couples TRBV12-5 to TRBJ1-6; D might be TRBD1 (5 bases). Germline assignment: CDR1 LGHNT and CDR2 FRNRAP. Trimming cost V 0 bases and J 7 bases, with 16 bases left between them. The CDR3 totals 17 residues. The CDR3 DNA is TGTGCTAGTGGTTTGGTATATACAGGAACCGGGAATTCACCCCTCCACTTT. It yields the protein CASGLVYTGTGNSPLHF. Filled out from reference TRBV12-5 and TRBJ1-6, the complete variable domain reads DARVTQTPRHKVTEMGQEVTMRCQPILGHNTVFWYRQTMMQGLELLAYFRNRAPLDDSGMPKDRFSAEMPDATLATLKIQPSEPRDSAVYFCASGLVYTGTGNSPLHFGNGTRLTVT.

The gene calls are TRBV19 and TRBJ2-2; no clear D gene. This CDR3 region has 15 residues. Trimming removed 5 bases at V and 7 bases at J, with 17 bases between. CDR1 is LNHDA, CDR2 SQIVND, per germline (reference sequence). This CDR3 is CASSLSLFLVGELFF. The CDR3 nucleotides read TGTGCCAGTAGTTTAAGCCTTTTTTTGGTCGGGGAGCTGTTTTTT.

V gene TRBV5-1 combines with J gene TRBJ2-3, with D tentatively TRBD2 (5 bases). Germline assignment: CDR1 SGHRS and CDR2 YFSETQ. V was trimmed by 2 bases and J by 1 base, leaving 11 bases between them. The CDR3 totals 15 residues. In nucleotides, the CDR3 is TGCGCCAGCAGCTTAGGGAGTAGGCGCACAGATACGCAGTATTTT. Translating it yields CASSLGSRRTDTQYF.

The chain recombines TRBV5-8 with TRBJ1-1; no firm D call. The germline V and J ends were trimmed by 0 bases and 0 bases, with 15 bases remaining between them. Germline V gene lookup returns CDR1 SGHTS and CDR2 YDEGEE. CDR3 length: 17 residues. This chain's CDR3 is CASSLALVSIMNTEAFF. The CDR3 bases are TGTGCCAGCAGCTTGGCCCTAGTGTCTATTATGAACACTGAAGCTTTCTTT.

This chain joins TRBV19 and TRBJ1-1; D unclear. Per the germline V gene, CDR1 is LNHDA and CDR2 is SQIVND (reference sequence). The V end was cut by 5 bases, the J end by 7 bases, with 5 bases between. This CDR3 contains 10 residues. The CDR3 spells CASSDYEAFF. The CDR3 region has the DNA TGTGCCAGTAGTGACTATGAAGCTTTCTTT.

This chain joins TRBV4-1 and TRBJ1-2; 8 nucleotides match TRBD1. CDR1 is MGHRA and CDR2 is YSYEKL in the germline V gene. The CDR3 sequence is 14 residues long. With 5 bases clipped from V and 4 bases from J, the junction kept 6 bases outside the gene matches. CDR3 DNA: TGCGCCAGCAGCACCTCTACAGGGGGCTATGGCTACACCTTC. Translation gives CASSTSTGGYGYTF.